This entry is about one TCR beta chain. With 5 bases removed from V and 7 bases from J, the gap between germline ends came to 6 bases. The CDR3 sequence is 11 residues long. Germline CDR1 is SNHLY and CDR2 is FYNNEI. The record originates from a study of OX40 agonist ivuxolimab in advanced cancers. Produced via immunoSEQ multiplex PCR; TCRdb's table is partial and in-frame only. This table holds approximately 76,000 clones, 65% to 90% found once. This chain joins TRBV2 and TRBJ1-5, with D uncertain. The TCR was taken from an adult with an advanced solid tumor such as melanoma, head and neck, liver or kidney cancer. Sequencing was performed on CD4+ or CD8+ T cells sorted from blood, taken in a trial of the OX40 agonist ivuxolimab. The CDR3 DNA reads as TGTGCCAGCAGTTTGGCCCAGCCCCAGCATTTT. Protein: CASSLAQPQHF.